This T cell receptor (beta chain) was recovered during a study of read filtering for tumor transcriptome and immune sequencing. This clonotype was seen ten or more times. Its cognate antigen is unknown. This library used roughly 400 ng RNA and molecular barcoded adaptors spanning alpha/delta and beta/gamma chains. Using its own MiXCR run on the reads, TCRdb lists one record per CDR3 protein. The data contain fewer than 50,000 distinct CDR3 sequences, roughly 13% of them singletons. Sampling of bone marrow took place during active disease in every patient. Study outcomes and limitations: Correlation between methods rose after single-read clonotypes were removed.

The sample taken for sequencing was a population of CD138-negative cells sorted from bone marrow. This clonotype originated in a donor over 35 with multiple myeloma.

The CDR3 DNA follows: TGTGCCAGTACTTTCGGGAGCATCTCCTACAATGAGCAGTTCTTC. Its protein product is CASTFGSISYNEQFF. The rearrangement links TRBV19 to TRBJ2-1; D is perhaps TRBD2 (6 bases). This CDR3 is built from 15 residues. CDR1 is LNHDA and CDR2 is SQIVND in the germline V gene (reference sequence). Deletions cut 7 bases from V and 0 bases from J, with 13 bases between.